What follows describes a single T cell receptor (beta chain). The data belong to a study of blood T cell repertoires in COVID-19. The overall study: There were acute and convalescent COVID-19 samples, and they came from the United States, Italy and Spain.

In germline, CDR1 is SNHLY, CDR2 FYNNEI. CDR3 length: 15 amino acids. V dropped 7 bases and J dropped 0 bases, with 14 bases sitting between them. Methods used by the authors: Reference gene primer amplification yielded estimated nucleated cell counts. Produced via immunoSEQ multiplex PCR; TCRdb's table is partial and in-frame only. Clonal size and the V and J genes are those of that table, whereas D and trimming came from the DNA. Of roughly 250,000 clones listed, 88% are singletons. The chain joins TRBV2 to TRBJ2-3; a weak D match, TRBD2 (6 bases). The sequence was obtained from a woman aged 40 to 50 who had recovered from COVID-19. The sample comprised peripheral blood. CDR3 coding DNA: TGTGCCAGCAAGTCCGGGGGAGTTAGCACAGATACGCAGTATTTT. Residues: CASKSGGVSTDTQYF.